Listed here is a single T cell receptor (beta chain). Its matching antigen is unknown. The data were taken from a study of PD-1 blockade in classical Hodgkin lymphoma. Whole-study findings and limits: Repertoire differences lack defined causes, possibly disease activity or prior therapy. Newly diagnosed patients were reported to exhibit reduced baseline TCR diversity relative to healthy donors.

Time point noted: newly diagnosed, previously untreated cHL patient sample. The study compared against PBMCs from newly diagnosed, untreated classical Hodgkin lymphoma. Trimming removed 6 bases from V and 1 base from J; junction bases left unmatched: 7. The germline V gene encodes CDR1 MDHEN and CDR2 SYDVKM. The CDR3 length is 16 residues. Some clones are missing from TCRdb's copy, which holds only in-frame ones; the method was immunoSEQ multiplex PCR. The top ten clones hold approximately 2.5% of a sample with roughly 70,000 clones, 85% to 95% of them seen once. The rearrangement uses TRBV28 and TRBJ2-2; 8 bases map to TRBD1. Sequencing was done on a sample of peripheral blood mononuclear cells (PBMCs). The clonotype comes from a human donor with classical Hodgkin lymphoma. CDR3 DNA sequence: TGTGCCAGCAGGAAAGACGGGACAGGGAACACCGGGGAGCTGTTTTTT. Its translation: CASRKDGTGNTGELFF. Full variable domain (remainder filled in from reference TRBV28 and TRBJ2-2): DVKVTQSSRYLVKRTGEKVFLECVQDMDHENMFWYRQDPGLGLRLIYFSYDVKMKEKGDIPEGYSVSREKKERFSLILESASTNQTSMYLCASRKDGTGNTGELFFGEGSRLTVL.